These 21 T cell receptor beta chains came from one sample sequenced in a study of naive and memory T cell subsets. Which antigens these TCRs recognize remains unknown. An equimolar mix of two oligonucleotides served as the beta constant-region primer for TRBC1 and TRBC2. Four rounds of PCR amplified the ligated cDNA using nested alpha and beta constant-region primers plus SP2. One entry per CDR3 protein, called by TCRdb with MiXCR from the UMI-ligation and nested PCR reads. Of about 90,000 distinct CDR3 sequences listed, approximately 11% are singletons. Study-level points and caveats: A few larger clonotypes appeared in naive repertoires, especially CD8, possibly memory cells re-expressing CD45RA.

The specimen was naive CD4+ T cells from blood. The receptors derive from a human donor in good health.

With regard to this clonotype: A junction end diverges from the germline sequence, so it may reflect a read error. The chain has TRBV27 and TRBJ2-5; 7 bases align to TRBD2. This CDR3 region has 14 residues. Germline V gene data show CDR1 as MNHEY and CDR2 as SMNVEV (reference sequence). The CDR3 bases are TGTGCCAGCAGTCAACGGGACTATCAAGAGGCCCAGTACTTC. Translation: CASSQRDYQEAQYF.

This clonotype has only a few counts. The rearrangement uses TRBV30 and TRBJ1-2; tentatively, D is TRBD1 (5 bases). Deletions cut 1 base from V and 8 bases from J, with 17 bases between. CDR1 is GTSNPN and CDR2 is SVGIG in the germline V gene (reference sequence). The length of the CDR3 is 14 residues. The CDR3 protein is CAWSGPWGDGGYTF. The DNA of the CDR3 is TGTGCCTGGAGTGGCCCCTGGGGGGACGGGGGCTACACCTTC.

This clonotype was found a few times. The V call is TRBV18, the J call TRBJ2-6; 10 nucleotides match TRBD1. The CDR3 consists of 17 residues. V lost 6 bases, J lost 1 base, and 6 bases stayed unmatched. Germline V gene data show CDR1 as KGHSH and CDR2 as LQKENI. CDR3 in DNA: TGTGCCAGCTCTCCCGGGACAGGGGTATCTGGGGCCAACGTCCTGACTTTC. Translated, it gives CASSPGTGVSGANVLTF.

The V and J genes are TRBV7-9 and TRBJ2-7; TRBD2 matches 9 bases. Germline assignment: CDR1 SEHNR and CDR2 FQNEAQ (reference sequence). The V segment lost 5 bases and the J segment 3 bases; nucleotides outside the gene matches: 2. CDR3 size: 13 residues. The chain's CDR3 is CASSPSGDYEQYF. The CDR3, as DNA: TGTGCCAGCAGCCCTAGCGGGGACTACGAGCAGTACTTC.

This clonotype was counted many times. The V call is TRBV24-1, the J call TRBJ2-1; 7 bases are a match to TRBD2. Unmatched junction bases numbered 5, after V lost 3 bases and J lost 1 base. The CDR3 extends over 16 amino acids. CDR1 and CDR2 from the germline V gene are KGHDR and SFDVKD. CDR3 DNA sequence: TGTGCCACCAGTGATGCCTCTAGCGGATCCTACAATGAGCAGTTCTTC. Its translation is CATSDASSGSYNEQFF.

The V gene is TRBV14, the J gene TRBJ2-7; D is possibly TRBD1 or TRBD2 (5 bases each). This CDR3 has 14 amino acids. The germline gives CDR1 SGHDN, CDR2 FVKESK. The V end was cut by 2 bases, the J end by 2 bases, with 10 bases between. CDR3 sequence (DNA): TGTGCCAGCAGCCAAAGGGGACCGGCCTACGAGCAGTACTTC. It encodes CASSQRGPAYEQYF.

CDR3 DNA: TGTGCCAGCAGCCAAGTTATGGCTGGTGGCTACACCTTC. Translated, it gives CASSQVMAGGYTF. The J gene is TRBJ1-2, the V gene TRBV14; the D is unclear. Trimming removed 1 base from V and 7 bases from J, with 10 bases in between. The CDR3 consists of 13 residues. Germline V gene sequence: CDR1 SGHDN, CDR2 FVKESK.

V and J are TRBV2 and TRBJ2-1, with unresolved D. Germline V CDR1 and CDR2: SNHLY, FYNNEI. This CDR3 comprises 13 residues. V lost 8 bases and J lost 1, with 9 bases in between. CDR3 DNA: TGTGCCAGCCGTCTGAGGTCCTACAATGAGCAGTTCTTC. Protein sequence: CASRLRSYNEQFF.

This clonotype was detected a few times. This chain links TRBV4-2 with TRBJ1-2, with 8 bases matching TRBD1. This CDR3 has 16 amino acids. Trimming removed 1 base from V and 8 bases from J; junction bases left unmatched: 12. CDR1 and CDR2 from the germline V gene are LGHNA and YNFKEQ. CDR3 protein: CASSQVGTGHQRGYTF. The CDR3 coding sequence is TGTGCCAGCAGCCAAGTCGGGACAGGACATCAACGGGGCTACACCTTC.

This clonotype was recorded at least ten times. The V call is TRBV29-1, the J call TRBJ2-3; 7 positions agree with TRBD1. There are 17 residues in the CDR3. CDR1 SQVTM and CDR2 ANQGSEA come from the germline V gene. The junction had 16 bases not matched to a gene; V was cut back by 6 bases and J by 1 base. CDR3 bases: TGCAGCGTGGTAGGAGGACAGGCTCAAAGGGGCACAGATACGCAGTATTTT. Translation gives CSVVGGQAQRGTDTQYF.

Here the CDR3 DNA reads TGCAGCGTCCGGGACAGGAACACTGAAGCTTTCTTT. It codes for CSVRDRNTEAFF. The chain carries TRBV29-1 and TRBJ1-1, with TRBD1 matching over 7 bases. Germline loops: CDR1 SQVTM, CDR2 ANQGSEA. V was clipped by 6 bases and J by 1 base; unmatched bases: 2. The CDR3 totals 12 residues.

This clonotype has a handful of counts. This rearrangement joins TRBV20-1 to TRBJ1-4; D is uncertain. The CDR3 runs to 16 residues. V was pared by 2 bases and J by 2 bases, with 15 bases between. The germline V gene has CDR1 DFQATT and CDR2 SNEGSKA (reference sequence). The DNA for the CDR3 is TGCAGTGCTAGAAACCCCCGGCCAGTTACTAATGAAAAACTGTTTTTT. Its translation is CSARNPRPVTNEKLFF.

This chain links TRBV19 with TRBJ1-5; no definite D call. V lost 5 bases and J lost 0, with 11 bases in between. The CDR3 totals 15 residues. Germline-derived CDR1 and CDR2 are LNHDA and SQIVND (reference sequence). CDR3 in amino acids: CASSSGQYSNQPQHF. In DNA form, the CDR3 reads TGTGCCAGTAGTTCTGGGCAGTATAGCAATCAGCCCCAGCATTTT.

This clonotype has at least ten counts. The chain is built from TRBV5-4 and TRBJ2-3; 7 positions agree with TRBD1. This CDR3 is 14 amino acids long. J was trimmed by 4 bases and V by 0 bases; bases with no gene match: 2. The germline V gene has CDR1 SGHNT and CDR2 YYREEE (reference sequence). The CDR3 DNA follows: TGTGCCAGCAGCTTGGGGACAGGACCAGATACGCAGTATTTT. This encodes CASSLGTGPDTQYF. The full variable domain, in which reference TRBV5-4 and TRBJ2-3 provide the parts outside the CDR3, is ETGVTQSPTHLIKTRGQQVTLRCSSQSGHNTVSWYQQALGQGPQFIFQYYREEENGRGNFPPRFSGLQFPNYSSELNVNALELDDSALYLCASSLGTGPDTQYFGPGTRLTVL.

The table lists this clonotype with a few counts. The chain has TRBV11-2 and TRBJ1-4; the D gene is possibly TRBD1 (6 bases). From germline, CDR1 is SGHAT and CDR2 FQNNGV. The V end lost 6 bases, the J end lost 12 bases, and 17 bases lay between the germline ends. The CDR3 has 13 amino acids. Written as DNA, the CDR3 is TGTGCCAGCAGACCTACAGGGCAATGGGAACTGTTTTTT. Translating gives CASRPTGQWELFF. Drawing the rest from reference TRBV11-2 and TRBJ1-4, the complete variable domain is EAGVAQSPRYKIIEKRQSVAFWCNPISGHATLYWYQQILGQGPKLLIQFQNNGVVDDSQLPKDRFSAERLKGVDSTLKIQPAKLEDSAVYLCASRPTGQWELFFGSGTQLSVL.

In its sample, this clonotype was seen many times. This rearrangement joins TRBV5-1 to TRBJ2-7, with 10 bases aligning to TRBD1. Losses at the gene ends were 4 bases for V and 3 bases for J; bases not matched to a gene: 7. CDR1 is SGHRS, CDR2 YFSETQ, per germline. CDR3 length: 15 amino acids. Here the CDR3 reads CASSPTGTGVYEQYF. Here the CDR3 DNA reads TGCGCCAGCAGCCCCACCGGGACAGGGGTCTACGAGCAGTACTTC.

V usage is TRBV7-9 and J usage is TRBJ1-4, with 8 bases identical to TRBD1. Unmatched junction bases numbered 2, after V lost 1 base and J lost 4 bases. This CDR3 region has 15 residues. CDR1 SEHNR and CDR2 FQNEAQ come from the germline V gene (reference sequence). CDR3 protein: CASSLGGQVNEKLFF. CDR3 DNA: TGTGCCAGCAGCTTAGGGGGACAGGTTAATGAAAAACTGTTTTTT. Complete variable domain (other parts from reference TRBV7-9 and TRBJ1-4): DTGVSQNPRHKITKRGQNVTFRCDPISEHNRLYWYRQTLGQGPEFLTYFQNEAQLEKSRLLSDRFSAERPKGSFSTLEIQRTEQGDSAMYLCASSLGGQVNEKLFFGSGTQLSVL.

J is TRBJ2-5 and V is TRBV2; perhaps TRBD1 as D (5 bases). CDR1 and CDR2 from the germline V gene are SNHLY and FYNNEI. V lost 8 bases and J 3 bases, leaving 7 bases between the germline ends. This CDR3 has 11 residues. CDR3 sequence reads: CASAQEETQYF. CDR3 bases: TGTGCCAGCGCACAGGAAGAGACCCAGTACTTC.

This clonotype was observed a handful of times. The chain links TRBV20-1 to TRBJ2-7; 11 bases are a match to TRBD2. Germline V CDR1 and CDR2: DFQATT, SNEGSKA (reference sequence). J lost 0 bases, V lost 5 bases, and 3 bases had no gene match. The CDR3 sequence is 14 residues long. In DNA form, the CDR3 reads TGCAGTGCTCGACTAGCGGGGAGCTCCTACGAGCAGTACTTC. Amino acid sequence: CSARLAGSSYEQYF.

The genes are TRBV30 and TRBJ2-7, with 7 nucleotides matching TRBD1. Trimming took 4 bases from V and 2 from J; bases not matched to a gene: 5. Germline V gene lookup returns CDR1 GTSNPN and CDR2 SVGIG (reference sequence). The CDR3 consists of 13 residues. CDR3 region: CAWIPGQTYEQYF. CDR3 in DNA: TGTGCCTGGATTCCGGGACAGACCTACGAGCAGTACTTC. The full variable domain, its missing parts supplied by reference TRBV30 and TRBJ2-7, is SQTIHQWPATLVQPVGSPLSLECTVEGTSNPNLYWYRQAAGRGLQLLFYSVGIGQISSEVPQNLSASRPQDRQFILSSKKLLLSDSGFYLCAWIPGQTYEQYFGPGTRLTVT.

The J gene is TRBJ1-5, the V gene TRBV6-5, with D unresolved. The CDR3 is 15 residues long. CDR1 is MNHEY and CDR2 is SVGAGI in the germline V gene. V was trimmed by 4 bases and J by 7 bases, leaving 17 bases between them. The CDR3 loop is CASSLGGTSGQPQHF. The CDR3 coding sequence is TGTGCCAGCAGTTTGGGCGGCACCTCCGGGCAGCCCCAGCATTTT.